This T cell receptor (beta chain) was found in a study of neurological immune-mediated disorders. Time point given: longitudinal time-point 2. Germline CDR1 reads SGHRS; CDR2 reads YFSETQ. The CDR3 sequence is 18 residues long. The ends lost 2 bases at V and 3 bases at J; junction bases unmatched: 13. This clonotype was seen at least ten times. TCRdb processed the 5' RACE reads anew with MiXCR; each CDR3 protein has one entry. The sample contains some 48,000 distinct CDR3 sequences, roughly 14% of which appear only once. The clonotype comes from a male donor with HTLV-1-associated myelopathy (HAM/TSP). Sequenced sample: PBMCs. The gene calls are TRBV5-1 and TRBJ2-2; TRBD1 matches at 7 bases. CDR3 amino acids: CASSFIITDRAYTGELFF. DNA of the CDR3: TGCGCCAGCAGCTTCATTATAACAGACAGGGCATACACCGGGGAGCTGTTTTTT.